These 32 T cell receptor beta chains originate from one sample sequenced in a study of blood T cell repertoires in COVID-19. The method was immunoSEQ multiplex PCR; TCRdb's version includes in-frame clones alone and lacks a portion of them. The data show 130,000 to 150,000 clones, about 84% seen once. Material: peripheral blood. The source is a human donor in a cohort sampled during active COVID-19.

This clone was picked up a small number of times. The chain joins TRBV9 to TRBJ2-2, with D perhaps matching TRBD2 (6 bases). CDR1 and CDR2 from the germline V gene are SGDLS and YYNGEE. V shed 0 bases and J shed 6 bases, with 9 bases lying between them. The CDR3 extends over 14 amino acids. The chain's CDR3 is CASSVAGGAGELFF. The CDR3 nucleotides are TGTGCCAGCAGCGTAGCCGGAGGGGCCGGGGAGCTGTTTTTT.

The DNA for the CDR3 is TGTGCCAGCAGTTACGGGACAGGGTTTATCTTTGGCTACACCTTC. Protein sequence: CASSYGTGFIFGYTF. This chain connects TRBV6-5 to TRBJ1-2; TRBD1 matches at 9 bases. The CDR3 extends over 15 amino acids. V shed 2 bases and J 7 bases; nucleotides not matched to a gene: 8. Per germline, CDR1 MNHEY and CDR2 SVGAGI.

The V call is TRBV7-2, the J call TRBJ2-2, with D perhaps TRBD2 (5 bases). V lost 2 bases and J 8 bases, leaving 12 bases between the germline ends. Germline V gene data show CDR1 as SGHTA and CDR2 as FQGNSA. CDR3 length: 14 amino acids. In nucleotides, the CDR3 is TGTGCCAGCAGCTTAAGGACTGTATGGGGGGAGCTGTTTTTT. Its translation: CASSLRTVWGELFF.

This clone has a single count. The rearrangement links TRBV6-4 to TRBJ2-7, with D perhaps matching TRBD1 (6 bases). V was shortened by 2 bases and J by 0 bases, with 11 bases between the two germline ends. Germline assignment: CDR1 MRHNA and CDR2 SNTAGT. The CDR3 runs to 15 residues. The CDR3, as DNA: TGTGCCAGCAGTGACCCCACAGGGAGCTCCTACGAGCAGTACTTC. Its protein product is CASSDPTGSSYEQYF.

This chain links TRBV11-2 with TRBJ2-1; TRBD1 agrees at 7 bases. This CDR3 spans 15 amino acids. The V segment lost 5 bases and the J segment 3 bases; nucleotides outside the gene matches: 7. Germline values: CDR1 SGHAT, CDR2 FQNNGV. DNA of the CDR3: TGTGCCAGCAGCCTAACCGGGACAGTCTACAATGAGCAGTTCTTC. Translated, it gives CASSLTGTVYNEQFF.

This chain links TRBV15 with TRBJ2-4; D ambiguous. The CDR3 covers 14 residues. CDR1 is LNHNV and CDR2 is YYDKDF in the germline V gene (reference sequence). V was trimmed by 0 bases and J by 8 bases, leaving 11 bases between them. CDR3 DNA sequence: TGTGCCACCAGCAGAGATCCCGCCTCGGACATTCAGTACTTC. Its translation is CATSRDPASDIQYF.

The V call is TRBV6-5, the J call TRBJ1-6; tentative D call: TRBD1 (5 bases). Germline V gives CDR1 MNHEY, CDR2 SVGAGI. This CDR3 has 15 residues. V was clipped by 7 bases and J by 9 bases, with 19 bases between them. For the CDR3, the DNA is TGTGCCAGCATACCCCAGACAGTCGCTGGTTCACCCCTCCACTTT. Protein sequence: CASIPQTVAGSPLHF.

The chain combines TRBV7-3 with TRBJ2-1; a possible D gene is TRBD2 (5 bases). The germline CDR1 and CDR2 sequences are SGHTA and FQGTGA. V lost 7 bases and J lost 7, with 23 bases in between. CDR3 size: 16 residues. The CDR3 loop is CASTRGSLGKGNEQFF. CDR3 nucleotides: TGTGCCAGCACCCGAGGGAGCCTAGGTAAAGGTAATGAGCAGTTCTTC.

Remarks on this clone: The sample carries other DNA sequences with the same CDR3. This chain links TRBV12-3 or TRBV12-4 with TRBJ1-1; TRBD1 agrees at 7 bases. The CDR3 is made up of 13 amino acids. The V gene end was trimmed by 6 bases and the J gene end by 1 base; junction bases not matched to a gene: 2. CDR3 loop: CASSRTGNTEAFF. The CDR3 coding sequence is TGTGCCAGCAGCCGGACAGGGAACACTGAAGCTTTCTTT.

The rearrangement joins TRBV20-1 to TRBJ2-2; D unresolved. The CDR3 is 12 residues long. V was cut by 3 bases and J by 3 bases, with 5 bases left in between. CDR1 and CDR2 (germline): DFQATT, SNEGSKA (reference sequence). CDR3 in amino acids: CSASYDTGELFF. The CDR3 nucleotides are TGCAGTGCTAGTTATGACACCGGGGAGCTGTTTTTT.

V is TRBV12-3 or TRBV12-4 and J is TRBJ2-1, with TRBD2 as a possible D gene (5 bases). With 8 bases removed from V and 8 bases from J, the gap between germline ends came to 13 bases. The length of the CDR3 is 12 residues. Here the CDR3 reads CASSEAVDEQFF. The CDR3 DNA reads as TGTGCCAGCTCGGAAGCGGTTGATGAGCAGTTCTTC.

This chain uses TRBV6-1 with TRBJ1-6; TRBD1 is a possible D gene (5 bases). Germline CDR1 and CDR2: MNHNS and SASEGT. The CDR3 contains 16 residues. Trimming took 2 bases from V and 6 from J, leaving 14 bases between them. CDR3 protein: CASSEQASGFNSPLHF. CDR3 DNA: TGTGCCAGCAGTGAACAAGCTTCAGGGTTTAATTCACCCCTCCACTTT.

V and J are TRBV6-5 and TRBJ1-5; tentatively, D is TRBD1 (6 bases). CDR3 size: 15 residues. Trimming removed 7 bases at V and 1 base at J, with 14 bases between. In germline, CDR1 is MNHEY, CDR2 SVGAGI. CDR3 protein: CASMSSTGSNQPQHF. The DNA of the CDR3 is TGTGCCAGCATGTCAAGCACAGGGAGCAATCAGCCCCAGCATTTT.

The chain carries TRBV27 and TRBJ2-7; 14 bases are shared with TRBD2. The junction had 15 bases not matched to a gene; V was cut back by 6 bases and J by 2 bases. The CDR3 runs to 19 residues. Germline CDR1 is MNHEY and CDR2 is SMNVEV (reference sequence). Here the CDR3 DNA reads TGTGCCAGCAGCGAAAACATTATCGGACTAGCGGGGGGTACCTACGAGCAGTACTTC. Translating gives CASSENIIGLAGGTYEQYF.

The chain recombines TRBV7-9 with TRBJ2-1; D is perhaps TRBD1 (6 bases). Germline CDR1 reads SEHNR; CDR2 reads FQNEAQ (reference sequence). Trimming took 5 bases from V and 1 from J, leaving 12 bases between them. This CDR3 has 15 amino acids. The CDR3 region has the DNA TGTGCCAGCAGCGATACAGGGTTTTCCTACAATGAGCAGTTCTTC. Amino acids: CASSDTGFSYNEQFF.

The chain links TRBV15 to TRBJ2-3; 7 bases map to TRBD1. With 2 bases clipped from V and 3 bases from J, the junction kept 11 bases outside the gene matches. In germline, CDR1 is LNHNV, CDR2 YYDKDF (reference sequence). The CDR3 is made up of 17 amino acids. CDR3 nucleotide sequence: TGTGCCACCAGCAGACCCGATCCGGGACAGATGACAGATACGCAGTATTTT. Translation gives CATSRPDPGQMTDTQYF.

The rearrangement joins TRBV6-5 to TRBJ2-7, with D hard to call. Deletions cut 5 bases from V and 8 bases from J, with 13 bases between. CDR3 length: 12 residues. Germline V lookup: CDR1 MNHEY, CDR2 SVGAGI. The CDR3: CASSKTRAQQYF. The CDR3 coding sequence is TGTGCCAGCAGTAAGACTCGAGCACAGCAGTACTTC.

In this sample, this clone turned up a few times. J is TRBJ2-7 and V is TRBV27; the match to TRBD1 covers 8 bases. Germline CDR1 and CDR2: MNHEY and SMNVEV (reference sequence). The CDR3 length is 12 residues. The V and J ends lost 2 bases and 7 bases, in that order; junction bases with no gene match: 1. For the CDR3, the DNA is TGTGCCAGCAGTTTAGACAGGGGAGAGCAGTACTTC. This sequence encodes CASSLDRGEQYF.

The chain carries TRBV6-5 and TRBJ2-7, with a possible D match to TRBD1 (6 bases). V lost 6 bases and J lost 1, with 13 bases in between. The CDR3 consists of 14 residues. CDR1 is MNHEY and CDR2 is SVGAGI in the germline V gene. CDR3 protein: CASRGEGTSYEQYF. Here the CDR3 DNA reads TGTGCCAGCAGGGGCGAGGGGACATCCTACGAGCAGTACTTC.

The chain is built from TRBV3-1 (or the pseudogene TRBV3-2) and TRBJ1-5; 12 bases align to TRBD1. The germline gives CDR1 LGHDT, CDR2 YNNKEL (reference sequence). This CDR3 has 18 residues. The junction had 9 bases not matched to a gene; V was cut back by 2 bases and J by 4 bases. The CDR3 DNA sequence: TGTGCCAGCAGCCAATCCGCCGGGACAGGGGGCCCGAATCAGCCCCAGCATTTT. Translated: CASSQSAGTGGPNQPQHF.

The V and J genes are TRBV7-9 and TRBJ2-1; the D gene is possibly TRBD1 (6 bases). Trimming removed 1 base at V and 6 bases at J, with 13 bases between. Per the germline V gene, CDR1 is SEHNR and CDR2 is FQNEAQ (reference sequence). The CDR3 totals 15 residues. The CDR3 coding sequence is TGTGCCAGCAGCTTAGTAGGGGGACAATCCAATGAGCAGTTCTTC. Protein sequence: CASSLVGGQSNEQFF. The full variable domain, its missing parts supplied by reference TRBV7-9 and TRBJ2-1, is DTGVSQNPRHKITKRGQNVTFRCDPISEHNRLYWYRQTLGQGPEFLTYFQNEAQLEKSRLLSDRFSAERPKGSFSTLEIQRTEQGDSAMYLCASSLVGGQSNEQFFGPGTRLTVL.

J is TRBJ2-1 and V is TRBV5-1, with TRBD2 identical over 12 bases. The CDR3 spans 14 residues. Germline V gives CDR1 SGHRS, CDR2 YFSETQ. Germline trimming cut 5 bases from V and 8 bases from J; bases unmatched to any gene: 5. The CDR3 loop reads CASRRLAGVDEQFF. The CDR3 nucleotides are TGCGCCAGCAGAAGACTAGCGGGGGTGGATGAGCAGTTCTTC.

The V and J genes are TRBV12-3 or TRBV12-4 and TRBJ2-5, with a weak D call TRBD1 (6 bases). The CDR3 has 13 amino acids. V shed 6 bases and J shed 5 bases, with 13 bases lying between them. For the CDR3, the DNA is TGTGCCAGCAGCCCAGGGGTGGGGGAGACCCAGTACTTC. It encodes CASSPGVGETQYF.

A single count supports this clone. Other DNA sequences in the same sample also yield this CDR3. The chain carries TRBV6-5 and TRBJ1-5; the D gene is possibly TRBD1 (6 bases). Germline assignment: CDR1 MNHEY and CDR2 SVGAGI. The germline V and J ends were trimmed by 0 bases and 7 bases, with 13 bases remaining between them. The CDR3 runs 15 residues. The CDR3 DNA reads TGTGCCAGCAGTTACTCCTACAGGGACGGACAGCCCCAGCATTTT. Translating gives CASSYSYRDGQPQHF.

V and J are TRBV15 and TRBJ2-2; 7 bases agree with TRBD1. V shed 8 bases, J shed 6 bases, and the junction held 6 bases outside the gene matches. Germline lookup yields CDR1 LNHNV and CDR2 YYDKDF (reference sequence). The CDR3 totals 13 residues. CDR3 in amino acids: CATHSRGSGELFF. CDR3 bases: TGTGCCACCCACTCCAGGGGGTCCGGGGAGCTGTTTTTT.

This chain uses TRBV4-1 with TRBJ1-3, with 8 bases aligning to TRBD1. CDR1 is MGHRA and CDR2 is YSYEKL in the germline V gene. Trimming cost V 1 base and J 3 bases; bases outside gene matches: 8. The CDR3 totals 17 residues. CDR3 bases: TGCGCCAGCAGCCAAGGGGACAGGAGGAATTTTGGAAACACCATATATTTT. Translation: CASSQGDRRNFGNTIYF.

CDR3 loop: CASSLGGGGARADTQYF. The DNA for the CDR3 is TGTGCCAGCAGCTTAGGAGGCGGGGGGGCACGGGCAGATACGCAGTATTTT. The V gene is TRBV7-2, the J gene TRBJ2-3; 9 positions agree with TRBD2. J was trimmed by 4 bases and V by 1 base; bases with no gene match: 9. The CDR3 extends over 17 amino acids. Germline-derived CDR1 and CDR2 are SGHTA and FQGNSA.

The J gene is TRBJ1-1, the V gene TRBV5-4, with D possibly matching TRBD1 (6 bases). This CDR3 comprises 14 residues. With 3 bases removed from V and 1 base from J, the gap between germline ends came to 10 bases. Germline V CDR1 and CDR2: SGHNT, YYREEE (reference sequence). The CDR3 region has the DNA TGTGCCAGCAGCTCGGGACACCAGAACACTGAAGCTTTCTTT. Translating gives CASSSGHQNTEAFF.

The table lists this clone with a few counts. The chain joins TRBV19 to TRBJ1-1, with D tentatively TRBD1 (5 bases). From germline, CDR1 is LNHDA and CDR2 SQIVND (reference sequence). The CDR3 spans 14 residues. Trimming took off 4 bases at V and 4 bases at J, with 13 bases between the two ends. The CDR3: CASSSAGGGTEAFF. The CDR3 DNA reads as TGTGCCAGTAGTAGCGCGGGGGGAGGCACTGAAGCTTTCTTT. Supplemented by reference TRBV19 and TRBJ1-1, the full variable domain reads DGGITQSPKYLFRKEGQNVTLSCEQNLNHDAMYWYRQDPGQGLRLIYYSQIVNDFQKGDIAEGYSVSREKKESFPLTVTSAQKNPTAFYLCASSSAGGGTEAFFGQGTRLTVV.

This chain links TRBV7-2 with TRBJ2-3, with D possibly TRBD1 on 5 matching bases. V lost 1 base, J lost 0 bases, and 8 bases lay in between. The CDR3 spans 15 residues. The germline V gene has CDR1 SGHTA and CDR2 FQGNSA. The chain's CDR3 is CASSLVDRSTDTQYF. CDR3 DNA sequence: TGTGCCAGCAGCTTAGTTGACAGAAGCACAGATACGCAGTATTTT.

The table lists this clone with a few counts. V and J are TRBV7-2 and TRBJ2-2; 12 bases are shared with TRBD2. The CDR3 sequence is 18 residues long. Germline trimming cut 1 base from V and 6 bases from J; bases unmatched to any gene: 9. The germline CDR1 and CDR2 sequences are SGHTA and FQGNSA. CDR3 nucleotides: TGTGCCAGCAGCTTAGTGTTGCTAGCGGGGGGGCTAGCCGGGGAGCTGTTTTTT. It is translated as CASSLVLLAGGLAGELFF.

The chain links TRBV4-2 to TRBJ2-7; TRBD1 might be the D (5 bases). CDR1 is LGHNA, CDR2 YNFKEQ, per germline. The CDR3 runs 14 residues. The ends were cut back, 4 bases at V and 5 bases at J, with 15 bases in the middle. Here the CDR3 reads CASSPAARVDEQYF. For the CDR3, the DNA is TGTGCCAGCAGCCCGGCAGCCAGGGTGGACGAGCAGTACTTC.